Listed here are 3 T cell receptor beta chains from one sample, sequenced in a study of T-cell memory formation after mild COVID-19. TCRdb redid the calling of the 5' RACE reads with MiXCR, one entry per CDR3 protein. Found here are roughly 180,000 distinct CDR3 sequences, around a sixth of them singletons; the top ten hold 3% to 4.5%. The sample consisted of PBMCs or a T cell subset sorted from them (not recorded which). The receptors shown here come from a man in his late teens or twenties who had mild COVID-19 (a few samples of this study predate the infection). Cell type and time point are not known.

This chain links TRBV6-5 with TRBJ2-7; D remains unclear. CDR3 length: 14 residues. Germline V lookup: CDR1 MNHEY, CDR2 SVGAGI. With 6 bases removed from V and 5 bases from J, the gap between germline ends came to 17 bases. The CDR3 sequence: CASRERRDTHEQYV. CDR3 sequence (DNA): TGTGCCAGCAGAGAGAGACGCGACACCCACGAGCAGTACGTC.

This clonotype was counted a few times. The CDR3 region is CASSQSGWTGELFF. As DNA, the CDR3 is TGTGCCAGCAGCCAATCCGGGTGGACCGGGGAGCTGTTTTTT. The V call is TRBV3-1, the J call TRBJ2-2; D ambiguous. Germline CDR1 LGHDT, CDR2 YNNKEL (reference sequence). The CDR3 has 14 residues. V was pared by 2 bases and J by 5 bases, with 9 bases between.

This clonotype came up many times. V usage is TRBV7-2 and J usage is TRBJ1-3; D ambiguous. Germline lookup yields CDR1 SGHTA and CDR2 FQGNSA. The CDR3 spans 12 residues. V was shortened by 6 bases and J by 8 bases, with 11 bases between the two germline ends. DNA of the CDR3: TGTGCCAGCAGGCTCGAGGGCGACACCATATATTTT. Translated, it gives CASRLEGDTIYF.